One sample yielded the 14 T cell receptor beta chains listed below, sequenced in a study of shared clonotypes between healthy human individuals. Assay used: immunoSEQ multiplex PCR; TCRdb lists only in-frame clones, some missing. The repertoire holds roughly 500,000 clones, 79% seen once, with about 12% in the top ten. Specimen: PBMCs. These receptors all stem from a woman in her thirties or forties in good health. Some clones in this sample may be carry-over from other donors' samples.

This clone was counted between two and nine times. V is TRBV7-9 and J is TRBJ2-3; no definite D call. Germline V gene data show CDR1 as SEHNR and CDR2 as FQNEAQ (reference sequence). The CDR3 runs to 14 residues. V lost 7 bases and J lost 0, with 11 bases in between. The CDR3 sequence is CASTISYSTDTQYF. Written as DNA, the CDR3 is TGTGCCAGCACCATTTCTTATAGCACAGATACGCAGTATTTT.

The chain carries TRBV15 and TRBJ2-5; D remains ambiguous. The V and J ends lost 0 bases and 5 bases respectively, with 16 bases between them. CDR1 is LNHNV, CDR2 YYDKDF, per germline (reference sequence). The CDR3 extends over 16 amino acids. This CDR3 is CATSRDNLVAEETQYF. CDR3 DNA sequence: TGTGCCACCAGCAGAGATAATCTAGTGGCAGAGGAGACCCAGTACTTC.

This rearrangement joins TRBV2 to TRBJ2-7; D is unclear. The CDR3 extends over 14 amino acids. The germline CDR1 and CDR2 sequences are SNHLY and FYNNEI. Trimming removed 7 bases at V and 1 base at J, with 14 bases between. The CDR3 DNA follows: TGTGCCAGCATCATGACGCCTTTATCCTACGAGCAGTACTTC. Its translation: CASIMTPLSYEQYF.

The table lists this clone with a few counts. This sequence joins TRBV28 and TRBJ2-5; TRBD2 is a possible D gene (7 bases). Trimming left V 3 bases short and J 4 bases short, with 15 bases between. The CDR3 length is 15 residues. The germline V gene encodes CDR1 MDHEN and CDR2 SYDVKM. CDR3 sequence: CASSLRTRGAETQYF. CDR3 nucleotide sequence: TGTGCCAGCAGTTTGCGGACTCGGGGGGCAGAGACCCAGTACTTC.

This chain uses TRBV5-1 with TRBJ2-6; no reliable D call. Trimming took off 0 bases at V and 1 base at J, with 8 bases between the two ends. The germline V gene has CDR1 SGHRS and CDR2 YFSETQ. This CDR3 has 16 amino acids. CDR3 sequence reads: CASSLADGSGANVLTF. CDR3 sequence (DNA): TGCGCCAGCAGCTTGGCTGACGGGTCTGGGGCCAACGTCCTGACTTTC.

This clone has ten or more counts. This same CDR3 is encoded by further DNA sequences in the sample. V is TRBV28 and J is TRBJ2-1; D is possibly TRBD2 (6 bases). The germline V gene has CDR1 MDHEN and CDR2 SYDVKM. This CDR3 has 16 residues. V was clipped by 0 bases and J by 0 bases, with 9 bases between them. CDR3 bases: TGTGCCAGCAGTTTATGGCGGGGTTCCTCCTACAATGAGCAGTTCTTC. This translates into CASSLWRGSSYNEQFF.

Remarks on this clone: Other DNA sequences in this specimen translate into the identical CDR3. V gene TRBV5-1 combines with J gene TRBJ1-2; a possible D gene is TRBD1 (5 bases). Per germline, CDR1 SGHRS and CDR2 YFSETQ. This CDR3 is 14 amino acids long. Trimming removed 0 bases at V and 4 bases at J, with 10 bases between. CDR3 sequence reads: CASSLVPGTYGYTF. The CDR3 DNA sequence: TGCGCCAGCAGCTTGGTACCAGGGACCTATGGCTACACCTTC.

V is TRBV28 and J is TRBJ1-5; 7 bases line up with TRBD1. CDR1 is MDHEN, CDR2 SYDVKM, per germline. The CDR3 is 14 amino acids. Trimming took 5 bases from V and 9 from J; bases not matched to a gene: 10. CDR3 DNA sequence: TGTGCCAGCAGTCCCCCTGGACAGGAGGCGCCCCAGCATTTT. Amino acid sequence: CASSPPGQEAPQHF.

This chain joins TRBV28 and TRBJ2-7; 11 positions agree with TRBD1. The CDR3 is made up of 15 amino acids. With 6 bases clipped from V and 4 bases from J, the junction kept 8 bases outside the gene matches. CDR1 is MDHEN, CDR2 SYDVKM, per germline. The CDR3 protein is CASRNLGQGAYEQYF. Here the CDR3 DNA reads TGTGCCAGCAGGAACCTTGGACAGGGGGCTTACGAGCAGTACTTC.

In its sample, this clone was seen a few times. The same CDR3 also results from other DNA sequences found in this sample. V is TRBV7-9 and J is TRBJ2-7; maybe TRBD1 (5 bases). Germline V CDR1 and CDR2: SEHNR, FQNEAQ (reference sequence). Trimming took off 6 bases at V and 3 bases at J, with 9 bases between the two ends. The CDR3 runs to 12 residues. Written as DNA, the CDR3 is TGTGCCAGCAGTCGCCAGGGCTACGAGCAGTACTTC. It yields the protein CASSRQGYEQYF. Based on the CDR3 plus reference TRBV7-9 and TRBJ2-7, the full variable domain is DTGVSQNPRHKITKRGQNVTFRCDPISEHNRLYWYRQTLGQGPEFLTYFQNEAQLEKSRLLSDRFSAERPKGSFSTLEIQRTEQGDSAMYLCASSRQGYEQYFGPGTRLTVT.

The DNA of the CDR3 is TGTGCCAGCAGCGGGACGCCAAACTACAATGAGCAGTTCTTC. Translated, it gives CASSGTPNYNEQFF. The chain joins TRBV28 to TRBJ2-1; perhaps D is TRBD1 or TRBD2 (5 bases each). CDR1 and CDR2 (germline): MDHEN, SYDVKM. V was clipped by 6 bases and J by 3 bases, with 12 bases between them. This CDR3 has 14 amino acids.

This chain connects TRBV20-1 to TRBJ1-2, with D tentatively TRBD1 (5 bases). Trimming took off 7 bases at V and 2 bases at J, with 8 bases between the two ends. CDR1 DFQATT and CDR2 SNEGSKA come from the germline V gene (reference sequence). This CDR3 contains 11 residues. CDR3 in amino acids: CSVQGNYGYTF. CDR3 DNA sequence: TGCAGTGTGCAGGGCAACTATGGCTACACCTTC.

The chain couples TRBV25-1 to TRBJ2-5; 7 bases align to TRBD2. The DNA end is a closer match to TRBJ2-7, so the J assignment may be wrong. The CDR3 loop spans 16 amino acids. Germline CDR1 is MGHDK and CDR2 is SYGVNS. The CDR3 is CASSGEGREFVYEQYF. The CDR3 DNA reads as TGTGCCAGCAGTGGGGAAGGGCGGGAGTTTGTCTACGAGCAGTACTTC.

The CDR3 nucleotides read TGTGCCAGCAGCGCGGGACAGGCCCAAAATGAAAAACTGTTTTTT. Encoded protein: CASSAGQAQNEKLFF. The gene calls are TRBV9 and TRBJ1-4; 8 bases fit TRBD1. Germline V gene data show CDR1 as SGDLS and CDR2 as YYNGEE. The V gene end was trimmed by 3 bases and the J gene end by 5 bases; junction bases not matched to a gene: 6. This CDR3 has 15 amino acids.